This T cell receptor beta chain was recorded in a study of cytomegalovirus exposure and HLA in healthy donors. Study results and limitations: The dataset shows that most TCR sequences were rare, while some public TCRs occurred in many donors. In vitro work confirmed that three CMV-associated chains recognize CMV antigens. It was approximately 160 TCR beta chains that were listed as cytomegalovirus-associated.

The donors were members of the roughly 130-subject validation cohort (separate from the roughly 670-subject first cohort). This clone was observed once. Its matching antigen is unknown. The method was immunoSEQ multiplex PCR; TCRdb's version includes in-frame clones alone and lacks a portion of them. The sample contains 73,000 or so clones, 90% to 95% of which appear only once. From germline, CDR1 is SQVTM and CDR2 ANQGSEA. The CDR3 loop spans 13 amino acids. V gave up 3 bases and J gave up 4 bases; unmatched junction bases: 4. Sequencing was done on a sample of PBMCs. The source of this sequence is a young woman in good health and CMV-seropositive. The chain has TRBV29-1 and TRBJ2-5, with TRBD2 identical over 8 bases. The CDR3 sequence: CSVESGSRETQYF. DNA of the CDR3: TGCAGCGTTGAGAGCGGGAGTAGAGAGACCCAGTACTTC.